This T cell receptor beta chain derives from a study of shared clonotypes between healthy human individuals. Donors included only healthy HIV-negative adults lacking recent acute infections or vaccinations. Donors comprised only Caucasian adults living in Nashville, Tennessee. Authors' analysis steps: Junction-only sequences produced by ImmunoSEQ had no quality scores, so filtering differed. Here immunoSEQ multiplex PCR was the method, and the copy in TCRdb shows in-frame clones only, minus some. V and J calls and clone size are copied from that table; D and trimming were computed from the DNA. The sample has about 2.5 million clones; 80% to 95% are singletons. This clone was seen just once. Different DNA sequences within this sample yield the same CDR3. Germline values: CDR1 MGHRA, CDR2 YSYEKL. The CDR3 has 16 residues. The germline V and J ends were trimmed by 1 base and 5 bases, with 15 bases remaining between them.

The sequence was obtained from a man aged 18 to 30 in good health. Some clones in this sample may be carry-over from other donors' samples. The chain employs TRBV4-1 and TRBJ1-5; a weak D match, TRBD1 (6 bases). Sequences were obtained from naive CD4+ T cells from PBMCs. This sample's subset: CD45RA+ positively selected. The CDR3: CASSQGPRGRDQPQHF. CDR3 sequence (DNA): TGCGCCAGCAGCCAAGGGCCCAGGGGCCGTGATCAGCCCCAGCATTTT.